The 9 T cell receptor beta chains given below trace back to one sample, sequenced in a study of blood T cell repertoires in COVID-19. Repertoires were generated with immunoSEQ multiplex PCR, while TCRdb's copy carries only in-frame clones and drops some. The table records about 150,000 clones, more than 75% of them present only once. The sequenced material came from peripheral blood. The receptors were sampled from a man aged 55 to 69 with acute or convalescent COVID-19.

The chain carries TRBV4-1 and TRBJ2-1; D uncertain. This CDR3 has 12 residues. The germline V and J ends were trimmed by 6 bases and 8 bases, with 11 bases remaining between them. Germline V gives CDR1 MGHRA, CDR2 YSYEKL. The CDR3 spells CASSKLGDEQFF. The DNA of the CDR3 is TGCGCCAGCAGTAAATTAGGAGATGAGCAGTTCTTC.

This CDR3 reads CASNFLGRGSAYEQYF. The CDR3 DNA reads as TGTGCCAGCAATTTTCTCGGGCGGGGGTCGGCCTACGAGCAGTACTTC. This chain connects TRBV28 to TRBJ2-7, with TRBD2 identical over 7 bases. This CDR3 is 16 amino acids long. With V trimmed by 7 bases and J by 2 bases, 14 bases remained unmatched. Germline values: CDR1 MDHEN, CDR2 SYDVKM.

J is TRBJ1-3 and V is TRBV7-9; D uncertain. Germline CDR1 is SEHNR and CDR2 is FQNEAQ (reference sequence). CDR3 length: 14 amino acids. Deletions cut 3 bases from V and 0 bases from J, with 6 bases between. The CDR3, as DNA: TGTGCCAGCAGCTTCTCGAGCTCTGGAAACACCATATATTTT. Its protein product is CASSFSSSGNTIYF. Supplemented by reference TRBV7-9 and TRBJ1-3, the full variable domain reads DTGVSQNPRHKITKRGQNVTFRCDPISEHNRLYWYRQTLGQGPEFLTYFQNEAQLEKSRLLSDRFSAERPKGSFSTLEIQRTEQGDSAMYLCASSFSSSGNTIYFGEGSWLTVV.

The chain has TRBV27 and TRBJ1-6, with 7 bases aligning to TRBD1. CDR3 length equals 18 residues. With 9 bases clipped from V and 8 bases from J, the junction kept 22 bases outside the gene matches. Germline lookup yields CDR1 MNHEY and CDR2 SMNVEV (reference sequence). The CDR3 spells CASSNLPPGTETYSPLHF. CDR3 DNA: TGTGCCAGTTCTAACCTCCCCCCCGGGACAGAGACTTATTCACCCCTCCACTTT.

This rearrangement joins TRBV10-3 to TRBJ2-1; 7 nucleotides agree with TRBD2. Germline V gene sequence: CDR1 ENHRY, CDR2 SYGVKD. With 2 bases clipped from V and 4 bases from J, the junction kept 2 bases outside the gene matches. The CDR3 totals 14 residues. For the CDR3, the DNA is TGTGCCATCAGTGAGCGGCGGGGGTACAATGAGCAGTTCTTC. Encoded protein: CAISERRGYNEQFF.

The gene calls are TRBV6-1 and TRBJ1-5, with 7 bases identical to TRBD1. Germline-derived CDR1 and CDR2 are MNHNS and SASEGT. V trimming: 4 bases; J trimming: 0 bases; junction bases outside the gene matches: 6. CDR3 length: 16 residues. CDR3 residues: CASSAVTGYSNQPQHF. Written as DNA, the CDR3 is TGTGCCAGCAGTGCTGTGACAGGGTATAGCAATCAGCCCCAGCATTTT.

This chain joins TRBV7-9 and TRBJ2-7; 7 nucleotides align to TRBD1. The trim removed 5 bases at V and 7 bases at J, leaving 14 bases unmatched. CDR1 and CDR2 from the germline V gene are SEHNR and FQNEAQ (reference sequence). The CDR3 is 15 amino acids. CDR3 amino acids: CASSPTELNRGEQYF. Written as DNA, the CDR3 is TGTGCCAGCAGCCCCACGGAACTAAACAGGGGAGAGCAGTACTTC.

V and J are TRBV18 and TRBJ1-2; 9 positions agree with TRBD1. V trimming: 3 bases; J trimming: 7 bases; junction bases outside the gene matches: 6. This CDR3 is 14 amino acids long. Germline V gene data show CDR1 as KGHSH and CDR2 as LQKENI. The CDR3 loop reads CASSPRQGVGGYTF. DNA for the CDR3: TGTGCCAGCTCACCGCGACAGGGGGTCGGTGGCTACACCTTC.

This rearrangement joins TRBV7-2 to TRBJ2-7; 7 bases match TRBD2. Losses at the gene ends were 5 bases for V and 2 bases for J; bases not matched to a gene: 9. Per the germline V gene, CDR1 is SGHTA and CDR2 is FQGNSA. This CDR3 comprises 15 residues. Here the CDR3 reads CASSPMPTSAYEQYF. The CDR3 DNA reads as TGTGCCAGCAGCCCCATGCCTACTAGCGCCTACGAGCAGTACTTC.